This passage covers 10 T cell receptor beta chains from one sample sequenced in a study of blood T cell repertoires in COVID-19. Generated by immunoSEQ multiplex PCR, the TCRdb table keeps only in-frame clones and is missing some. The sample lists roughly 150,000 clones; about 89% were seen once. Sequencing used peripheral blood. The receptors were gathered from a man in his 60s with acute or convalescent COVID-19.

This clone was observed a single time. The chain joins TRBV18 to TRBJ1-6, with 10 positions matching TRBD1. This CDR3 contains 15 residues. The V gene end was trimmed by 3 bases and the J gene end by 7 bases; junction bases not matched to a gene: 3. CDR1 KGHSH and CDR2 LQKENI come from the germline V gene. The DNA of the CDR3 is TGTGCCAGCTCACCCGGACAGGGGGTAAATTCACCCCTCCACTTT. Encoded protein: CASSPGQGVNSPLHF. Using reference TRBV18 and TRBJ1-6 for the parts outside the CDR3, the full variable domain is NAGVMQNPRHLVRRRGQEARLRCSPMKGHSHVYWYRQLPEEGLKFMVYLQKENIIDESGMPKERFSAEFPKEGPSILRIQQVVRGDSAAYFCASSPGQGVNSPLHFGNGTRLTVT.

Remarks on this clone: Additional DNA sequences in this sample encode the identical CDR3. The chain is built from TRBV19 and TRBJ1-6; D is ambiguous. The CDR3 covers 15 residues. Germline loops: CDR1 LNHDA, CDR2 SQIVND (reference sequence). Trimming left V 3 bases short and J 0 bases short, with 6 bases between. CDR3 loop: CASSILSSYNSPLHF. Here the CDR3 DNA reads TGTGCCAGTAGTATCCTCAGCTCCTATAATTCACCCCTCCACTTT.

To note about this clone: The junction differs from germline at one of its ends, possibly a read error. The CDR3 nucleotides are TGTGCCACTAGTAGCGCGAGCTCCTACGAGCAGTACTTC. Amino acids: CATSSASSYEQYF. The chain links TRBV19 to TRBJ2-7; D perhaps matches TRBD2 (5 bases). Germline loops: CDR1 LNHDA, CDR2 SQIVND (reference sequence). This CDR3 is built from 13 residues.

This clone was observed once. The chain employs TRBV7-2 and TRBJ1-1; 7 positions agree with TRBD1. CDR3 length: 15 amino acids. Looked up from germline, CDR1 is SGHTA and CDR2 is FQGNSA. J gave up 3 bases and V 2 bases, and 6 bases lay outside the gene matches. As DNA, the CDR3 is TGTGCCAGCAGCTTATTCGGAGGGGGCTACACTGAAGCTTTCTTT. Translated, it gives CASSLFGGGYTEAFF.

This CDR3 reads CASSFRTGGDEQFF. Here the CDR3 DNA reads TGTGCCAGCAGCTTCCGGACAGGGGGCGATGAGCAGTTCTTC. The rearrangement joins TRBV7-2 to TRBJ2-1; TRBD1 aligns across 11 bases. Germline CDR1 is SGHTA and CDR2 is FQGNSA. J was trimmed by 8 bases and V by 3 bases; bases with no gene match: 3. The CDR3 extends over 14 amino acids.

J is TRBJ1-2 and V is TRBV3-1 (or the pseudogene TRBV3-2); D not resolved. The CDR3 sequence is 15 residues long. The V and J ends lost 1 base and 4 bases respectively, with 13 bases between them. Germline CDR1 is LGHDT and CDR2 is YNNKEL (reference sequence). In nucleotides, the CDR3 is TGTGCCAGCAGCCAAGGTGCCGGCGGCCCCTATGGCTACACCTTC. It encodes CASSQGAGGPYGYTF.

The rearrangement links TRBV19 to TRBJ1-1; D is possibly TRBD1 (5 bases). Germline CDR1 is LNHDA and CDR2 is SQIVND (reference sequence). This CDR3 comprises 13 residues. V lost 6 bases and J lost 7, with 15 bases in between. The CDR3 coding sequence is TGTGCCAGTAGCATCAGGGTTGTGGGTGAAGCTTTCTTT. Its translation: CASSIRVVGEAFF.

This clone was detected once. The gene calls are TRBV7-9 and TRBJ2-1; 10 bases agree with TRBD2. The V gene end was trimmed by 3 bases and the J gene end by 0 bases; junction bases not matched to a gene: 8. This CDR3 contains 18 residues. The germline gives CDR1 SEHNR, CDR2 FQNEAQ (reference sequence). The CDR3 nucleotides read TGTGCCAGCAGCTTGGGAGGAGCGGGGGGGAGCTCCTACAATGAGCAGTTCTTC. It is translated as CASSLGGAGGSSYNEQFF.

The rearrangement joins TRBV5-4 to TRBJ1-1; 8 positions match TRBD1. Per the germline V gene, CDR1 is SGHNT and CDR2 is YYREEE (reference sequence). V was pared by 4 bases and J by 2 bases, with 13 bases of the junction left unmatched. The CDR3 spans 17 residues. DNA of the CDR3: TGTGCCAGCAGCCCCCGGTTCGGGACAGGAGGTAACACTGAAGCTTTCTTT. Its protein product is CASSPRFGTGGNTEAFF.

This clone was seen only once. The genes are TRBV29-1 and TRBJ2-3, with D possibly matching TRBD2 (7 bases). The CDR3 is made up of 15 amino acids. Between the trimmed V and J ends, which lost 3 bases and 0 bases, there was a span of 13 bases. CDR1 is SQVTM and CDR2 is ANQGSEA in the germline V gene. DNA for the CDR3: TGCAGCGTTGAGGGCGGGGGCACTAGCACAGATACGCAGTATTTT. This codes for CSVEGGGTSTDTQYF.